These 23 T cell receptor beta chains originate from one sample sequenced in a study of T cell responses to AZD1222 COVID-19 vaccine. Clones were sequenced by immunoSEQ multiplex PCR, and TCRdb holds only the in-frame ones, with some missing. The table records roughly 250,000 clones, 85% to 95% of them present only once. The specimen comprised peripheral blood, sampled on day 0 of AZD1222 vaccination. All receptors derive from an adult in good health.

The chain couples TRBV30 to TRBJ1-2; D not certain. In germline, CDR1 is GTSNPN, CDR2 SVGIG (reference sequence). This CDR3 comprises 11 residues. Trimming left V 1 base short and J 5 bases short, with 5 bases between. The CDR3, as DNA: TGTGCCTGGAGTGAAGGTTATGGCTACACCTTC. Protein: CAWSEGYGYTF.

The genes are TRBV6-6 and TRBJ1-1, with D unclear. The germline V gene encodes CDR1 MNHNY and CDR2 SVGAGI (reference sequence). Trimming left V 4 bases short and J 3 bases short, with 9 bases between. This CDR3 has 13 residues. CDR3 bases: TGTGCCAGCAGTTGGGAGGGCCACACTGAAGCTTTCTTT. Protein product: CASSWEGHTEAFF.

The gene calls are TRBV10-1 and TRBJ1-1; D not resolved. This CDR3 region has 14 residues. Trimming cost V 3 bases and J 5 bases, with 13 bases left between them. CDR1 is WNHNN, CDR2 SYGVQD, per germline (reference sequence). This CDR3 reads CASSDHQRSTEAFF. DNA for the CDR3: TGCGCCAGCAGTGACCACCAGAGGTCAACTGAAGCTTTCTTT.

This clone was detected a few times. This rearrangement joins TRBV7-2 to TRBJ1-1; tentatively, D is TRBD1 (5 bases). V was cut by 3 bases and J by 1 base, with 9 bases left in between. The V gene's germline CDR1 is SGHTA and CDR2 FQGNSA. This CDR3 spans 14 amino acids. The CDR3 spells CASSFGTANTEAFF. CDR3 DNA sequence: TGTGCCAGCAGCTTCGGGACGGCGAACACTGAAGCTTTCTTT.

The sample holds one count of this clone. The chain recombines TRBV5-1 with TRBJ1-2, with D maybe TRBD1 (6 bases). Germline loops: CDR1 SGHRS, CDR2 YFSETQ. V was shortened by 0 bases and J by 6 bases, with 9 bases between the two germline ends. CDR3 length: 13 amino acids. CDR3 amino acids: CASSLAGGDGYTF. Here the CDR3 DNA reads TGCGCCAGCAGCTTGGCGGGGGGCGATGGCTACACCTTC. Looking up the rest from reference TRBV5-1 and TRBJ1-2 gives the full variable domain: KAGVTQTPRYLIKTRGQQVTLSCSPISGHRSVSWYQQTPGQGLQFLFEYFSETQRNKGNFPGRFSGRQFSNSRSEMNVSTLELGDSALYLCASSLAGGDGYTFGSGTRLTVV.

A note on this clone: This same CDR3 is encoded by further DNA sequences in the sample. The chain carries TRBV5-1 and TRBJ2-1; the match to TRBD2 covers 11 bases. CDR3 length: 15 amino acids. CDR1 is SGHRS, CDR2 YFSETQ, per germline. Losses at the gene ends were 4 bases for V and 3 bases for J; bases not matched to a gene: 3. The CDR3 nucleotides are TGCGCCAGCAGCCCAACTAGCGGGGGCTACAATGAGCAGTTCTTC. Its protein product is CASSPTSGGYNEQFF.

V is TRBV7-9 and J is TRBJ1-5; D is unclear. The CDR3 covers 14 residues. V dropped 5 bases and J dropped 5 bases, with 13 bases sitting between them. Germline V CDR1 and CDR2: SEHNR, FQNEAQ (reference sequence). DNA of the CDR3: TGTGCCAGCAGCACCGGATGGGTGGATCAGCCCCAGCATTTT. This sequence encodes CASSTGWVDQPQHF. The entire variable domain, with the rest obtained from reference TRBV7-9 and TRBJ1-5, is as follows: DTGVSQNPRHKITKRGQNVTFRCDPISEHNRLYWYRQTLGQGPEFLTYFQNEAQLEKSRLLSDRFSAERPKGSFSTLEIQRTEQGDSAMYLCASSTGWVDQPQHFGDGTRLSIL.

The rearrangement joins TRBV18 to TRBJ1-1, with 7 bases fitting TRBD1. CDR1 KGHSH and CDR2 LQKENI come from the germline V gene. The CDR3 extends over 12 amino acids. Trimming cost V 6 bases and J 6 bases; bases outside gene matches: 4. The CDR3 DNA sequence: TGTGCCAGCTCTCAAGACAGGGCTGAAGCTTTCTTT. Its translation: CASSQDRAEAFF.

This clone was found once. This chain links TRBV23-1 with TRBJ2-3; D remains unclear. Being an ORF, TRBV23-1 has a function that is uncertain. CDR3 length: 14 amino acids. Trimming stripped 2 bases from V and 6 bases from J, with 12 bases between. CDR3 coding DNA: TGCGCCAGCAGTCAAGAAACGATCCGGGATACGCAGTATTTT. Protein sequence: CASSQETIRDTQYF.

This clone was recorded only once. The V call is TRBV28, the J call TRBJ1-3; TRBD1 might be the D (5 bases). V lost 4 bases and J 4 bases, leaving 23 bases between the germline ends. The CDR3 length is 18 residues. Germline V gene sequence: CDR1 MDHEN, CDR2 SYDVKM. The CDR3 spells CASSSPGRFGGFGNTIYF. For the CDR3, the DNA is TGTGCCAGCAGTTCCCCGGGACGTTTTGGTGGATTCGGAAACACCATATATTTT.

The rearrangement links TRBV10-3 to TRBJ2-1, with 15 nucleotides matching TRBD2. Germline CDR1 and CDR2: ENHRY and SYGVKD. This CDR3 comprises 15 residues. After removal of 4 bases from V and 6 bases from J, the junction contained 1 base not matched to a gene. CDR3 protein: CAISGGLAGGNEQFF. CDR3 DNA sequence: TGTGCCATCAGTGGGGGACTAGCGGGGGGCAATGAGCAGTTCTTC.

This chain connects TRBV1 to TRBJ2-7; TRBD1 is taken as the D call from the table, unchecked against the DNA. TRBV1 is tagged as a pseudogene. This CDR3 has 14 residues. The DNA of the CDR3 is TGCACCAGCAGCCAAGGGGACAGATCCTACGAGCAGTACTTC. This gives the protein CTSSQGDRSYEQYF.

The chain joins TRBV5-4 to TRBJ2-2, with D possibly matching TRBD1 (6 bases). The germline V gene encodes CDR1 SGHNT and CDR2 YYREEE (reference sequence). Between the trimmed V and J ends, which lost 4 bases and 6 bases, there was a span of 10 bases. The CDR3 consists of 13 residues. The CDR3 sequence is CASSLWGPGELFF. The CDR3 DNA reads TGTGCCAGCAGCCTGTGGGGGCCCGGGGAGCTGTTTTTT.

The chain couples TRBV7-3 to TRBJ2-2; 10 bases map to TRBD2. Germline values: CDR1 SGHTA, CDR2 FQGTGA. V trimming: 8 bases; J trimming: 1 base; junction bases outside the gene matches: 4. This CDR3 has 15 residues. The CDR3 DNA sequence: TGTGCCAGCCGAATAGCGGGGGGGAACACCGGGGAGCTGTTTTTT. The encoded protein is CASRIAGGNTGELFF.

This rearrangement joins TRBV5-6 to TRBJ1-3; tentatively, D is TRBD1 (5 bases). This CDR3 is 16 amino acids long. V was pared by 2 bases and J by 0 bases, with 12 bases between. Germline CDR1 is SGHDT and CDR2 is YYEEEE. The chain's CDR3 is CASSLTGLDSGNTIYF. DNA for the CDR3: TGTGCCAGCAGCTTAACAGGCCTTGACTCTGGAAACACCATATATTTT.

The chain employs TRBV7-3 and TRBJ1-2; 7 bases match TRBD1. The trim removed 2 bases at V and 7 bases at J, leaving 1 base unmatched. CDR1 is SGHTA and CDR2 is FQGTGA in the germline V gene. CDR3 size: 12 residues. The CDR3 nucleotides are TGTGCCAGCAGCTTATCAGGGGGTGGCTACACCTTC. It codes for CASSLSGGGYTF.

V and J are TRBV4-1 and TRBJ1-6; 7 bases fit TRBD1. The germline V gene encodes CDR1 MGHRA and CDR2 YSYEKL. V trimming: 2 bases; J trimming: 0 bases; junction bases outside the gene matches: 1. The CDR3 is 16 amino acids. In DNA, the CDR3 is TGCGCCAGCAGCCAAAACAGGGGCTCCTATAATTCACCCCTCCACTTT. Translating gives CASSQNRGSYNSPLHF.

CDR3 residues: CATRSRLRGTDTQYF. CDR3 DNA: TGTGCCACCAGGTCAAGGCTAAGGGGCACAGATACGCAGTATTTT. The chain employs TRBV15 and TRBJ2-3; the D is unclear. CDR3 length equals 15 residues. V was pared by 6 bases and J by 1 base, with 14 bases between. Germline V gives CDR1 LNHNV, CDR2 YYDKDF (reference sequence).

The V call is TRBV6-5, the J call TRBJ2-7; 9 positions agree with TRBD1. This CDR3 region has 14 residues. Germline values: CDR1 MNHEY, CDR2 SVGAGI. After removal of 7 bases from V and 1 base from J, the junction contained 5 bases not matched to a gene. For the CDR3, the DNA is TGTGCCAGCACCGCCGGGACAGGGTCCTACGAGCAGTACTTC. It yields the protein CASTAGTGSYEQYF.

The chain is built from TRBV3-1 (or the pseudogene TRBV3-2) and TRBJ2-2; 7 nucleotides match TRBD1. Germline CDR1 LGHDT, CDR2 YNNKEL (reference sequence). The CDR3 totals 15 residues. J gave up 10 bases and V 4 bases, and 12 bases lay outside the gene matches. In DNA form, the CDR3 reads TGTGCCAGCAGCCCTTCAACTCGACAGGGTGCGGAGCTGTTTTTT. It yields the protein CASSPSTRQGAELFF.

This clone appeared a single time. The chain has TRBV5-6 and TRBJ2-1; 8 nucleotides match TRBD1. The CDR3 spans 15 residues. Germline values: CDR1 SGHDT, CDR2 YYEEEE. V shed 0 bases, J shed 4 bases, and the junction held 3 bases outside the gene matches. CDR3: CASSLVDREYNEQFF. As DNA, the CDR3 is TGTGCCAGCAGCTTGGTGGACAGGGAGTACAATGAGCAGTTCTTC.

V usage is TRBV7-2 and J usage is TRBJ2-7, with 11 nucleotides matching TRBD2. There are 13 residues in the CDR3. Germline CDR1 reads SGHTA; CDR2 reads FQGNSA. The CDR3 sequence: CASRTSGSNEQYF. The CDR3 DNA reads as TGTGCGAGCCGTACTAGCGGGAGCAACGAGCAGTACTTC. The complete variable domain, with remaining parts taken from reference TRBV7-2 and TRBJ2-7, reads GAGVSQSPSNKVTEKGKDVELRCDPISGHTALYWYRQSLGQGLEFLIYFQGNSAPDKSGLPSDRFSAERTGGSVSTLTIQRTQQEDSAVYLCASRTSGSNEQYFGPGTRLTVT.

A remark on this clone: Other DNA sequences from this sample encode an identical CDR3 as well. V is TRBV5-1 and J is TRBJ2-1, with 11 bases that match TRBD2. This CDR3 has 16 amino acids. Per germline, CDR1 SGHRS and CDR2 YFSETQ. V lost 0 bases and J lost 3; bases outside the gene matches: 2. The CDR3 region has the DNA TGCGCCAGCAGCTTGGGACTAGCGGGGTTCTACAATGAGCAGTTCTTC. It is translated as CASSLGLAGFYNEQFF.